The clone carrying this T cell receptor beta chain was picked up many times. Its antigen remains unknown. The PBMCs originated from more than 8 ml of fresh peripheral blood. This record comes from a study of Graves' ophthalmopathy and Graves' hyperthyroidism. Study information: Untreated patients at initial diagnosis provided peripheral blood.

V lost 6 bases to trimming and J lost 10 bases, with 18 bases between them. CDR1 ENHRY and CDR2 SYGVKD come from the germline V gene. The length of the CDR3 is 13 residues. Amplified TCR beta CDR3 regions were obtained using RNA transcripts as template. Second-round multiplex PCR came after first-round RT-PCR with HTBI primers. TCRdb used MiXCR to reprocess the multiplex PCR reads, holding one entry per CDR3 protein. Among roughly 700,000 distinct CDR3 sequences listed, around 40% were seen once. Study-wide results and limits: The model's ophthalmopathy progression predictions had just under 71% sensitivity and 72% to 75% specificity.

Sequencing was performed on peripheral blood. J is TRBJ1-1 and V is TRBV10-3; no clear D. The TCR was taken from an adult man with Graves' ophthalmopathy. In DNA, the CDR3 is TGTGCCATCAGCCCACCCGACTCTCGCGGAGCTTTCTTT. Translating it yields CAISPPDSRGAFF.